This T cell receptor beta chain was found in a study of T cell responses to AZD1222 COVID-19 vaccine. Study-level points and caveats: Every sample of the repertoires postdated the peak T cell response. An increase in Spike-specific TCR breadth and depth was observed after two AZD1222 doses. Across the whole spike, CD4 TCRs peaked at regions 160-218 and 743-854. Donors skewed white British and female; clonal diversity was possibly underestimated.

The method was immunoSEQ multiplex PCR; TCRdb's version includes in-frame clones alone and lacks a portion of them. The sample yields 110,000 to 150,000 clones, approximately 94% seen once. Points on this clone: Antigen specificity is unknown.

J lost 9 bases, V lost 0 bases, and 11 bases had no gene match. Per germline, CDR1 SGHRS and CDR2 YFSETQ. The CDR3 contains 15 residues. This receptor was taken from an adult in good health. This specimen consisted of peripheral blood, obtained on day 0 of AZD1222 vaccination. This chain connects TRBV5-1 to TRBJ2-7, with 8 bases identical to TRBD1. CDR3 in DNA: TGCGCCAGCAGCTTGGTATCACTGGACAGGGATGGGCAGTACTTC. This sequence encodes CASSLVSLDRDGQYF.